Each of the 2 T cell receptor beta chains below was sequenced from the same sample in a study of CD8 T cells in ankylosing spondylitis. TCRdb reanalysed the 5' RACE reads using MiXCR and keeps one entry per CDR3 protein. The table has approximately 69,000 distinct CDR3 sequences, about 5.7% seen once. Material for sequencing was blood, either unsorted or a sorted T cell fraction (not recorded which). The receptors derive from a male donor with ankylosing spondylitis or in good health (not recorded which).

This clonotype was recorded many times. This chain uses TRBV29-1 with TRBJ1-1, with TRBD1 as a possible D gene (5 bases). Trimming left V 7 bases short and J 1 base short, with 13 bases between. Germline lookup yields CDR1 SQVTM and CDR2 ANQGSEA. CDR3 length: 13 residues. DNA for the CDR3: TGCAGCGCCAAAACAGGACCGAACACTGAAGCTTTCTTT. This sequence encodes CSAKTGPNTEAFF.

At least ten counts were recorded for this clonotype. This chain connects TRBV19 to TRBJ2-7; TRBD1 is a possible D gene (6 bases). Germline assignment: CDR1 LNHDA and CDR2 SQIVND (reference sequence). This CDR3 is built from 15 residues. V lost 5 bases and J 6 bases, leaving 20 bases between the germline ends. This chain's CDR3 is CASSPRGQRIGEQYF. The CDR3 region has the DNA TGTGCCAGTAGTCCCCGCGGACAGCGGATTGGCGAGCAGTACTTC.